This T cell receptor (beta chain) was sequenced for a study of CD8+ T cells in alopecia areata. Study conclusions and caveats: Normal skin's resident alphabeta T cells are also sequenced in scalp samples. Normal scalp showed lower clonality than lesional scalp, especially alopecia totalis/universalis.

A word on this clone: The antigen is undetermined. Gene names and germline refer to mouse. The read gets to within 4 residues of the CDR3 end, and the germline J gene fills in the rest.

Sorting used CD4, CD8alpha, NKG2D, NKG2ACE and other markers on pooled cutaneous lymph node cells. RNA extraction and reverse transcription yielded cDNA as sequencing template. The protocol was immunoSEQ multiplex PCR, while the TCRdb copy is restricted to in-frame clones and leaves out a portion. This sample carries 200,000 to 300,000 clones and no singletons, and more than 0.95% goes to the top ten. CDR1 is LGHNA, CDR2 YNLKQL, per germline (reference sequence). CDR3 length: 14 amino acids. Between the trimmed V and J ends, which lost 0 bases and 0 bases, there was a span of 5 bases. The rearrangement uses TRBV5 and TRBJ1-2; no firm D call. The sequenced sample was CD4+ T cells sorted from a lymph node. This clonotype was obtained from a C3H/HeJ mouse with alopecia areata. MHC haplotype: H2-k. The CDR3 DNA, read in part, is TGTGCCAGCAGCCAAGATGGGTCAAACTCC. Translating gives CASSQDGSNS. The entire CDR3 reads CASSQDGSNSDYTF.